Following are 2 T cell receptor beta chains from one sample sequenced in a study of T cells in Graves' hyperthyroidism and ophthalmopathy. Regions amplified from RNA transcripts were the TCR beta CDR3 regions. The study used the HTBI primer set for a first-round RT-PCR of the TCR CDR3. TCRdb reprocessed the multiplex PCR reads with MiXCR, giving one entry per CDR3 protein. The sample has roughly 290,000 distinct CDR3 sequences, approximately 15% seen once. Material for sequencing was blood. The origin of the receptors is a woman aged 60-70 years with Graves' ophthalmopathy.

The gene calls are TRBV30 and TRBJ2-2, with TRBD2 identical over 11 bases. CDR3 length: 19 amino acids. CDR1 is GTSNPN and CDR2 is SVGIG in the germline V gene (reference sequence). Germline trimming cut 1 base from V and 0 bases from J; bases unmatched to any gene: 10. The CDR3 reads CAWSDDLAGGFPNTGELFF. The CDR3 coding sequence is TGTGCCTGGAGTGACGATCTAGCGGGAGGTTTCCCGAACACCGGGGAGCTGTTTTTT.

This clonotype was seen a few times. The chain couples TRBV7-2 to TRBJ1-3; D is unclear. Trimming took 7 bases from V and 4 from J, leaving 11 bases between them. Per germline, CDR1 SGHTA and CDR2 FQGNSA. This CDR3 has 13 residues. The CDR3 here is CASTQEAGNTIYF. The CDR3 bases are TGTGCCAGCACCCAAGAGGCAGGAAACACCATATATTTT.